These 30 T cell receptor beta chains came from one sample sequenced in a study of shared clonotypes between healthy human individuals. The method was immunoSEQ multiplex PCR; TCRdb's version includes in-frame clones alone and lacks a portion of them. Altogether roughly 2 million clones are present, around 95% being singletons, with the ten largest covering around 0.13%. The sample taken for sequencing was naive CD4+ T cells sorted from blood. Subset given: CD45RA+ positively selected. These receptors were obtained from a man aged 18 to 29 in good health.

Turning to this clone: Other DNA sequences within the sample encode an identical CDR3. This sequence joins TRBV9 and TRBJ1-1; TRBD1 agrees at 9 bases. The V and J ends lost 2 bases and 0 bases, in that order; junction bases with no gene match: 5. Germline CDR1 SGDLS, CDR2 YYNGEE. The CDR3 contains 16 residues. The CDR3 region is CASSVGQGPMNTEAFF. CDR3 nucleotide sequence: TGTGCCAGCAGCGTTGGACAGGGGCCCATGAACACTGAAGCTTTCTTT.

A word on this clone: The sample has other DNA sequences that encode this CDR3 too. The rearrangement uses TRBV30 and TRBJ1-1; D remains ambiguous. Germline values: CDR1 GTSNPN, CDR2 SVGIG (reference sequence). V lost 5 bases to trimming and J lost 3 bases, with 7 bases between them. The CDR3 has 11 amino acids. This CDR3 reads CAWSLDTEAFF. In DNA form, the CDR3 reads TGTGCCTGGTCCCTGGACACTGAAGCTTTCTTT.

The chain links TRBV6-6 to TRBJ2-5; 10 bases fit TRBD2. This CDR3 comprises 16 residues. CDR1 and CDR2 (germline): MNHNY, SVGAGI (reference sequence). With V trimmed by 8 bases and J by 4 bases, 13 bases remained unmatched. As DNA, the CDR3 is TGTGCCAGCGCCCTAGCGGGAGTGGTAGGGGGAGAGACCCAGTACTTC. It yields the protein CASALAGVVGGETQYF.

The rearrangement links TRBV29-1 to TRBJ1-5; no definite D call. V lost 6 bases, J lost 0 bases, and 9 bases lay in between. The CDR3 runs 13 residues. CDR1 and CDR2 (germline): SQVTM, ANQGSEA. The CDR3 here is CSVKADSNQPQHF. In DNA, the CDR3 is TGCAGCGTGAAAGCGGATAGCAATCAGCCCCAGCATTTT.

The CDR3 DNA sequence: TGTGCCAGCAACGATCCGGGACAGGAGGGAGAGACCCAGTACTTC. Translating it yields CASNDPGQEGETQYF. This chain uses TRBV7-8 with TRBJ2-5; 8 bases align to TRBD1. V shed 7 bases and J 4 bases; nucleotides not matched to a gene: 11. CDR3 length: 15 amino acids. In germline, CDR1 is SGHVS, CDR2 FQNEAQ.

The chain couples TRBV7-2 to TRBJ2-7; the match to TRBD1 covers 9 bases. The germline CDR1 and CDR2 sequences are SGHTA and FQGNSA. The CDR3 contains 15 residues. Losses at the gene ends were 1 base for V and 4 bases for J; bases not matched to a gene: 5. The CDR3, as DNA: TGTGCCAGCAGCTTAGACACAGGGGGCCGGTACGAGCAGTACTTC. This gives the protein CASSLDTGGRYEQYF. The full variable domain, its missing parts supplied by reference TRBV7-2 and TRBJ2-7, is GAGVSQSPSNKVTEKGKDVELRCDPISGHTALYWYRQSLGQGLEFLIYFQGNSAPDKSGLPSDRFSAERTGGSVSTLTIQRTQQEDSAVYLCASSLDTGGRYEQYFGPGTRLTVT.

This sequence joins TRBV29-1 and TRBJ2-1, with 9 bases identical to TRBD2. V dropped 7 bases and J dropped 6; count of bases not matched to a gene: 16. In germline, CDR1 is SQVTM, CDR2 ANQGSEA. CDR3 length: 16 residues. CDR3 sequence: CSAHPLTSGWLNEQFF. The CDR3 DNA follows: TGCAGCGCCCATCCCCTCACTAGCGGGTGGCTCAATGAGCAGTTCTTC.

The chain carries TRBV5-4 and TRBJ2-2; TRBD2 matches 13 bases. J gave up 6 bases and V 4 bases, and 9 bases lay outside the gene matches. The germline V gene has CDR1 SGHNT and CDR2 YYREEE (reference sequence). The CDR3 has 17 amino acids. CDR3 DNA sequence: TGTGCCAGCAGCGGCCCGGGACTAGCGGGGCTGGCCGGGGAGCTGTTTTTT. Its translation: CASSGPGLAGLAGELFF.

This chain uses TRBV7-2 with TRBJ1-5, with no clear D. The CDR3 length is 13 residues. Germline CDR1 is SGHTA and CDR2 is FQGNSA. The V and J ends lost 3 bases and 5 bases respectively, with 8 bases between them. The CDR3 nucleotides are TGTGCCAGCAGCTTCTACATGGATCAGCCCCAGCATTTT. This gives the protein CASSFYMDQPQHF. Full variable domain (rest looked up from reference TRBV7-2 and TRBJ1-5): GAGVSQSPSNKVTEKGKDVELRCDPISGHTALYWYRQSLGQGLEFLIYFQGNSAPDKSGLPSDRFSAERTGGSVSTLTIQRTQQEDSAVYLCASSFYMDQPQHFGDGTRLSIL.

Worth noting for this clone: The same CDR3 arises from other DNA sequences in this sample as well. The chain recombines TRBV7-2 with TRBJ2-5; no reliable D call. The CDR3 is 13 residues long. Trimming stripped 0 bases from V and 4 bases from J, with 6 bases between. CDR1 and CDR2 from the germline V gene are SGHTA and FQGNSA. DNA for the CDR3: TGTGCCAGCAGCTTAGCTGGCAGAGAGACCCAGTACTTC. Its protein product is CASSLAGRETQYF.

This clone was seen a single time. The rearrangement uses TRBV2 and TRBJ2-5; the D is unclear. CDR3 length: 13 residues. V lost 6 bases and J 2 bases, leaving 10 bases between the germline ends. The germline gives CDR1 SNHLY, CDR2 FYNNEI. The CDR3 is CASSFYEQETQYF. The CDR3 nucleotides are TGTGCCAGCAGCTTCTACGAGCAAGAGACCCAGTACTTC.

The sample holds a few counts of this clone. J is TRBJ2-5 and V is TRBV7-9, with D tentatively TRBD2 (5 bases). Trimming removed 2 bases at V and 0 bases at J, with 13 bases between. The V gene's germline CDR1 is SEHNR and CDR2 FQNEAQ (reference sequence). CDR3 length: 16 residues. The CDR3 loop is CASSLQGGQNQETQYF. CDR3 DNA: TGTGCCAGCAGCTTACAAGGCGGGCAGAACCAAGAGACCCAGTACTTC.

The genes are TRBV6-5 and TRBJ2-7; maybe TRBD2 (6 bases). This CDR3 spans 15 amino acids. The germline V gene encodes CDR1 MNHEY and CDR2 SVGAGI. The V end lost 0 bases, the J end lost 2 bases, and 11 bases lay between the germline ends. The CDR3 nucleotides are TGTGCCAGCAGTTACTCGCCGGGGGTGGCCTACGAGCAGTACTTC. It is translated as CASSYSPGVAYEQYF.

The chain couples TRBV27 to TRBJ2-3, with D perhaps TRBD2 (6 bases). Germline CDR1 MNHEY, CDR2 SMNVEV (reference sequence). Trimming took off 8 bases at V and 0 bases at J, with 15 bases between the two ends. The length of the CDR3 is 15 residues. Here the CDR3 reads CASRRASTSTDTQYF. CDR3 bases: TGTGCCAGCCGGAGGGCTAGCACTAGCACAGATACGCAGTATTTT.

This chain connects TRBV4-1 to TRBJ1-3; possibly TRBD1 for D (5 bases). In germline, CDR1 is MGHRA, CDR2 YSYEKL. V was pared by 1 base and J by 0 bases, with 13 bases between. CDR3 length equals 17 residues. The CDR3 nucleotides read TGCGCCAGCAGCCAAGCGACAGTGTTTACCTCTGGAAACACCATATATTTT. This encodes CASSQATVFTSGNTIYF.

The chain recombines TRBV18 with TRBJ1-2; the D is unclear. The CDR3 has 13 residues. V shed 4 bases and J shed 7 bases, with 13 bases lying between them. From germline, CDR1 is KGHSH and CDR2 LQKENI. The DNA of the CDR3 is TGTGCCAGCTCACGTGAATCCCTTGTTGGCTACACCTTC. Its translation is CASSRESLVGYTF.

This clone is a singleton in its sample. V gene TRBV5-3 combines with J gene TRBJ1-5; D ambiguous. TRBV5-3 is an ORF for which the function is uncertain. This CDR3 contains 18 residues. The ends were cut back, 2 bases at V and 0 bases at J, with 18 bases in the middle. The CDR3 here is CARSFRGAYRNSNQPQHF. CDR3 DNA sequence: TGTGCCAGAAGCTTCCGAGGAGCTTACCGTAATAGCAATCAGCCCCAGCATTTT.

The chain links TRBV30 to TRBJ2-2; 8 nucleotides match TRBD1. Trimming took 0 bases from V and 0 from J; bases not matched to a gene: 18. Germline assignment: CDR1 GTSNPN and CDR2 SVGIG (reference sequence). CDR3 length: 21 residues. As DNA, the CDR3 is TGTGCCTGGAGTGTACTCGGGGACCTTGGGACAGGCGTTACGAACACCGGGGAGCTGTTTTTT. It encodes CAWSVLGDLGTGVTNTGELFF.

The CDR3 DNA follows: TGTGCCAGCAGCTTCCCAGCGGGGGGGCGGGAGACCCAGTACTTC. Residues: CASSFPAGGRETQYF. This chain joins TRBV5-4 and TRBJ2-5, with 10 nucleotides matching TRBD2. This CDR3 has 15 residues. V lost 2 bases and J lost 5; bases outside the gene matches: 6. Looked up from germline, CDR1 is SGHNT and CDR2 is YYREEE (reference sequence).

The V gene is TRBV15, the J gene TRBJ1-5; TRBD1 is a possible D gene (6 bases). Germline V gene data show CDR1 as LNHNV and CDR2 as YYDKDF (reference sequence). Trimming cost V 0 bases and J 7 bases, with 10 bases left between them. The length of the CDR3 is 14 residues. The CDR3 sequence: CATSRDRDNQPQHF. The CDR3 nucleotides read TGTGCCACCAGCAGAGATCGGGACAACCAGCCCCAGCATTTT.

The CDR3, as DNA: TGTGCCAGCAGTAGTCAGGGAGAGACCCAGTACTTC. Protein product: CASSSQGETQYF. The chain combines TRBV2 with TRBJ2-5; possible D gene TRBD1, 5 bases. The V and J ends lost 5 bases and 4 bases respectively, with 8 bases between them. CDR1 SNHLY and CDR2 FYNNEI come from the germline V gene. This CDR3 is built from 12 residues.

The chain recombines TRBV19 with TRBJ2-3; 10 bases are shared with TRBD1. This CDR3 is built from 15 residues. Unmatched junction bases numbered 3, after V lost 5 bases and J lost 1 base. Germline V lookup: CDR1 LNHDA, CDR2 SQIVND (reference sequence). CDR3 nucleotide sequence: TGTGCCAGTAGTGAAGGACAGGGGGGCACAGATACGCAGTATTTT. Translated, it gives CASSEGQGGTDTQYF.

In the case of this clone: Other nucleotide sequences from this sample produce the same CDR3. This sequence joins TRBV5-1 and TRBJ2-1, with 7 bases that match TRBD2. Germline CDR1 is SGHRS and CDR2 is YFSETQ. Trimming removed 3 bases from V and 4 bases from J; junction bases left unmatched: 4. The CDR3 sequence is 14 residues long. DNA for the CDR3: TGCGCCAGCAGCTCCGGGACTACATACAATGAGCAGTTCTTC. Translating gives CASSSGTTYNEQFF.

The chain joins TRBV11-2 to TRBJ1-1; D ambiguous. The CDR3 is 13 residues long. Germline V gene lookup returns CDR1 SGHAT and CDR2 FQNNGV. V was clipped by 2 bases and J by 7 bases, with 11 bases between them. The CDR3 loop is CASSLSSRFEAFF. The CDR3 nucleotides are TGTGCCAGCAGCTTATCGAGCAGATTTGAAGCTTTCTTT. Combining the CDR3 with reference TRBV11-2 and TRBJ1-1 gives the whole variable domain EAGVAQSPRYKIIEKRQSVAFWCNPISGHATLYWYQQILGQGPKLLIQFQNNGVVDDSQLPKDRFSAERLKGVDSTLKIQPAKLEDSAVYLCASSLSSRFEAFFGQGTRLTVV.

Only one count was recorded for this clone. The chain joins TRBV5-6 to TRBJ2-2; TRBD2 might be the D (5 bases). The germline gives CDR1 SGHDT, CDR2 YYEEEE. CDR3 size: 17 residues. The ends were cut back, 0 bases at V and 3 bases at J, with 15 bases in the middle. The CDR3 region has the DNA TGTGCCAGCAGCTTGGTCCTCCACCTCGGGGACACCGGGGAGCTGTTTTTT. Residues: CASSLVLHLGDTGELFF.

The rearrangement joins TRBV6-5 to TRBJ1-1, with 8 bases matching TRBD1. Germline CDR1 is MNHEY and CDR2 is SVGAGI. The V gene end was trimmed by 6 bases and the J gene end by 10 bases; junction bases not matched to a gene: 7. The CDR3 runs to 12 residues. The CDR3 region is CASSGTGGTAFF. CDR3 DNA: TGTGCCAGCAGCGGGACAGGTGGAACAGCTTTCTTT.

The rearrangement links TRBV9 to TRBJ1-6, with 9 positions matching TRBD1. The trim removed 4 bases at V and 5 bases at J, leaving 13 bases unmatched. Germline V gene sequence: CDR1 SGDLS, CDR2 YYNGEE. This CDR3 is built from 18 residues. The CDR3: CASSPSPGTGQDNSPLHF. In DNA form, the CDR3 reads TGTGCCAGCAGCCCAAGTCCCGGGACAGGGCAAGATAATTCACCCCTCCACTTT.

The rearrangement joins TRBV19 to TRBJ1-5; 9 bases map to TRBD1. Germline-derived CDR1 and CDR2 are LNHDA and SQIVND (reference sequence). Losses at the gene ends were 4 bases for V and 0 bases for J; bases not matched to a gene: 4. CDR3 length: 16 residues. The CDR3, as DNA: TGTGCCAGTAGTACGGGACAGGGACTTAGCAATCAGCCCCAGCATTTT. Encoded protein: CASSTGQGLSNQPQHF.

A few counts support this clone. Other DNA sequences in this specimen translate into the identical CDR3. The chain links TRBV9 to TRBJ1-5; D is uncertain. V lost 0 bases to trimming and J lost 4 bases, with 5 bases between them. The CDR3 contains 13 residues. Germline V gene data show CDR1 as SGDLS and CDR2 as YYNGEE. For the CDR3, the DNA is TGTGCCAGCAGCGTAGCCGGGAATCAGCCCCAGCATTTT. Translation: CASSVAGNQPQHF.

This chain links TRBV30 with TRBJ1-5; D remains unclear. CDR3 length: 15 amino acids. Deletions cut 0 bases from V and 1 base from J, with 10 bases between. CDR1 and CDR2 from the germline V gene are GTSNPN and SVGIG (reference sequence). In DNA form, the CDR3 reads TGTGCCTGGAGTGTAATGGGGTCAAGCAATCAGCCCCAGCATTTT. It yields the protein CAWSVMGSSNQPQHF.